This is a list of T cell receptor beta chains from one sample in a study of Ad26.COV2.S vaccination and SARS-CoV-2 variants. Libraries were prepared by immunoSEQ multiplex PCR; TCRdb keeps only in-frame clonotypes and omits some of them. In the table there are around 400,000 clones, 75% to 95% of which are singletons. The source material was peripheral blood, sampled in a trial of Ad26.COV2.S vaccine versus placebo. These receptors were collected from a person aged 18 to 65 who received the Ad26.COV2.S COVID-19 vaccine or a placebo. Both conserved end residues are part of each CDR3. Each record gives: J gene, V gene, D gene, clone size, CDR3 protein, CDR3 DNA. The D gene is left open where the match is weak. Size tells how often a clone was seen (once, few, many) or the class of an expanded clone, and some rows leave it out.

J gene: TRBJ2-4
V gene: TRBV19
D gene: -
clone size: -
CDR3 protein: CASSIWTEAAKNIQYF
CDR3 DNA: TGTGCCAGTAGTATTTGGACAGAGGCAGCCAAAAACATTCAGTACTTC

J gene: TRBJ2-5
V gene: TRBV7-2
D gene: -
clone size: -
CDR3 protein: CASSLAGATTTGETQYF
CDR3 DNA: TGTGCCAGCAGCTTAGCTGGGGCTACCACCACCGGGGAGACCCAGTACTTC

J gene: TRBJ1-5
V gene: TRBV5-6
D gene: -
clone size: -
CDR3 protein: CASSWFNQPQHF
CDR3 DNA: TGTGCCAGCAGCTGGTTCAATCAGCCCCAGCATTTT

J gene: TRBJ2-7
V gene: TRBV5-4
D gene: -
clone size: once
CDR3 protein: CASSFPSGEQYF
CDR3 DNA: TGTGCCAGCAGCTTCCCCTCGGGGGAGCAGTACTTC

J gene: TRBJ1-3
V gene: TRBV9
D gene: -
clone size: -
CDR3 protein: CASSVDNRAVGNTIYF
CDR3 DNA: TGTGCCAGCAGCGTAGACAACAGGGCGGTGGGAAACACCATATATTTT

J gene: TRBJ2-7
V gene: TRBV30
D gene: TRBD2
clone size: -
CDR3 protein: CAWSVLAGSGEQYF
CDR3 DNA: TGTGCCTGGAGTGTCCTAGCGGGTTCTGGGGAGCAGTACTTC

J gene: TRBJ2-2
V gene: TRBV7-3
D gene: TRBD1
clone size: -
CDR3 protein: CASSSEPGQGASNTGELFF
CDR3 DNA: TGTGCCAGCAGTTCAGAACCGGGACAGGGGGCTTCGAACACCGGGGAGCTGTTTTTT

J gene: TRBJ1-4
V gene: TRBV10-1
D gene: -
clone size: -
CDR3 protein: CASSEWEVATNEKLFF
CDR3 DNA: TGCGCCAGCAGTGAGTGGGAGGTTGCAACTAATGAAAAACTGTTTTTT

J gene: TRBJ2-7
V gene: TRBV7-9
D gene: -
clone size: -
CDR3 protein: CASSSASYEQYF
CDR3 DNA: TGTGCCAGCAGCTCCGCGTCCTACGAGCAGTACTTC

J gene: TRBJ2-2
V gene: TRBV7-9
D gene: TRBD1
clone size: -
CDR3 protein: CASSLLPGQDTGELFF
CDR3 DNA: TGTGCCAGCAGCCTCCTTCCGGGACAGGACACCGGGGAGCTGTTTTTT

J gene: TRBJ1-2
V gene: TRBV15
D gene: -
clone size: -
CDR3 protein: CATSRGPGDMYGYTF
CDR3 DNA: TGTGCCACCAGCAGAGGTCCAGGGGATATGTATGGCTACACCTTC

J gene: TRBJ2-1
V gene: TRBV11-2
D gene: TRBD2
clone size: -
CDR3 protein: CASSLRGAGYNEQFF
CDR3 DNA: TGTGCCAGCAGCCTGCGGGGGGCCGGTTACAATGAGCAGTTCTTC

J gene: TRBJ2-2
V gene: TRBV11-2
D gene: TRBD2
clone size: -
CDR3 protein: CASSLASGGTGELFF
CDR3 DNA: TGTGCCAGCAGCTTAGCAAGCGGGGGGACCGGGGAGCTGTTTTTT

J gene: TRBJ2-2
V gene: TRBV10-2
D gene: -
clone size: -
CDR3 protein: CASSALNTGELFF
CDR3 DNA: TGCGCCAGCAGCGCACTTAACACCGGGGAGCTGTTTTTT

J gene: TRBJ1-1
V gene: TRBV6-2/TRBV6-3
D gene: -
clone size: -
CDR3 protein: CASSPRLTEAFF
CDR3 DNA: TGTGCCAGCAGCCCCCGTCTCACTGAAGCTTTCTTT

J gene: TRBJ1-1
V gene: TRBV6-5
D gene: -
clone size: -
CDR3 protein: CASSYTVLNTEAFF
CDR3 DNA: TGTGCCAGCAGTTACACGGTGCTGAACACTGAAGCTTTCTTT

J gene: TRBJ1-4
V gene: TRBV18
D gene: TRBD1
clone size: -
CDR3 protein: CASSRGGQPREKLFF
CDR3 DNA: TGTGCCAGCTCTCGGGGGGGACAGCCTCGAGAAAAACTGTTTTTT

J gene: TRBJ1-6
V gene: TRBV19
D gene: -
clone size: -
CDR3 protein: CASSILGFRNSPLHF
CDR3 DNA: TGTGCCAGTAGTATACTTGGTTTTCGGAATTCACCCCTCCACTTT

J gene: TRBJ2-3
V gene: TRBV29-1
D gene: TRBD1
clone size: -
CDR3 protein: CSLTGADTQYF
CDR3 DNA: TGCAGCCTTACAGGGGCAGATACGCAGTATTTT

J gene: TRBJ1-4
V gene: TRBV7-9
D gene: TRBD1
clone size: -
CDR3 protein: CASSFRAGGVGEKLFF
CDR3 DNA: TGTGCCAGCAGCTTTAGAGCAGGGGGCGTCGGTGAAAAACTGTTTTTT

J gene: TRBJ2-7
V gene: TRBV5-6
D gene: -
clone size: few
CDR3 protein: CASSFDYEQYF
CDR3 DNA: TGTGCCAGCAGCTTTGACTACGAGCAGTACTTC

J gene: TRBJ1-3
V gene: TRBV19
D gene: -
clone size: once
CDR3 protein: CASSTGSGNTIYF
CDR3 DNA: TGTGCCAGTAGTACAGGGAGCGGAAACACCATATATTTT

J gene: TRBJ2-7
V gene: TRBV29-1
D gene: -
clone size: -
CDR3 protein: CSVAAVSYEQYF
CDR3 DNA: TGCAGCGTTGCTGCAGTCTCCTACGAGCAGTACTTC

J gene: TRBJ1-2
V gene: TRBV7-2
D gene: -
clone size: -
CDR3 protein: CASSLDYRGGYTF
CDR3 DNA: TGTGCCAGCAGCTTGGACTATAGGGGTGGCTACACCTTC

J gene: TRBJ2-2
V gene: TRBV6-2/TRBV6-3
D gene: TRBD1
clone size: -
CDR3 protein: CASSYPGQVLTGELFF
CDR3 DNA: TGTGCCAGCAGTTACCCGGGACAGGTTCTCACCGGGGAGCTGTTTTTT

J gene: TRBJ2-7
V gene: TRBV6-2/TRBV6-3
D gene: -
clone size: -
CDR3 protein: CASSYGQIYEQYF
CDR3 DNA: TGTGCCAGCAGTTACGGCCAGATCTACGAGCAGTACTTC

J gene: TRBJ2-1
V gene: TRBV11-3
D gene: -
clone size: -
CDR3 protein: CASSLDNSNEQFF
CDR3 DNA: TGTGCCAGCAGCTTAGATAATAGCAATGAGCAGTTCTTC

J gene: TRBJ1-4
V gene: TRBV5-1
D gene: -
clone size: -
CDR3 protein: CASSLRGVGEKLFF
CDR3 DNA: TGCGCCAGCAGCTTGCGAGGGGTCGGAGAAAAACTGTTTTTT

J gene: TRBJ2-1
V gene: TRBV7-9
D gene: -
clone size: once
CDR3 protein: CASSLQPGEQFF
CDR3 DNA: TGTGCCAGCAGCCTCCAGCCAGGGGAGCAGTTCTTC

J gene: TRBJ2-3
V gene: TRBV10-3
D gene: -
clone size: -
CDR3 protein: CAIADSTDTQYF
CDR3 DNA: TGTGCCATTGCCGACAGCACAGATACGCAGTATTTT

J gene: TRBJ2-3
V gene: TRBV25-1
D gene: -
clone size: -
CDR3 protein: CASSEWAGSTDTQYF
CDR3 DNA: TGTGCCAGCAGTGAATGGGCCGGGAGCACAGATACGCAGTATTTT

J gene: TRBJ1-3
V gene: TRBV9
D gene: -
clone size: -
CDR3 protein: CASTPGGGTGNTIYF
CDR3 DNA: TGTGCCAGCACCCCTGGGGGAGGGACTGGAAACACCATATATTTT

J gene: TRBJ2-7
V gene: TRBV5-1
D gene: -
clone size: -
CDR3 protein: CASSLVPSEQYF
CDR3 DNA: TGCGCCAGCAGCTTGGTGCCCAGCGAGCAGTACTTC

J gene: TRBJ1-2
V gene: TRBV12-3/TRBV12-4
D gene: -
clone size: -
CDR3 protein: CATPDRNNYGYTF
CDR3 DNA: TGTGCCACCCCGGACAGAAATAACTATGGCTACACCTTC

J gene: TRBJ2-5
V gene: TRBV15
D gene: TRBD2
clone size: -
CDR3 protein: CATSSGLATIGETQYF
CDR3 DNA: TGTGCCACCAGCAGTGGACTAGCGACCATAGGAGAGACCCAGTACTTC

J gene: TRBJ2-7
V gene: TRBV4-2
D gene: TRBD1
clone size: few
CDR3 protein: CASSPLSQGEPRSYEQYF
CDR3 DNA: TGTGCCAGCAGCCCGCTCTCTCAGGGGGAACCTAGATCCTACGAGCAGTACTTC

J gene: TRBJ2-7
V gene: TRBV20-1
D gene: TRBD2
clone size: few
CDR3 protein: CSASGLAGVNIYEQYF
CDR3 DNA: TGCAGTGCTAGTGGACTAGCGGGAGTGAATATCTACGAGCAGTACTTC

J gene: TRBJ1-2
V gene: TRBV3-1/TRBV3-2
D gene: -
clone size: -
CDR3 protein: CASSQDRGYGYTF
CDR3 DNA: TGTGCCAGCAGCCAAGATCGGGGGTATGGCTACACCTTC

J gene: TRBJ2-1
V gene: TRBV11-2
D gene: TRBD2
clone size: -
CDR3 protein: CASSPRLAGVVYNEQFF
CDR3 DNA: TGTGCCAGCAGCCCACGACTAGCGGGAGTGGTTTACAATGAGCAGTTCTTC

J gene: TRBJ2-1
V gene: TRBV9
D gene: -
clone size: -
CDR3 protein: CASSVDGLVGSPLFF
CDR3 DNA: TGTGCCAGCAGCGTAGACGGGCTAGTAGGGAGCCCGTTGTTCTTC